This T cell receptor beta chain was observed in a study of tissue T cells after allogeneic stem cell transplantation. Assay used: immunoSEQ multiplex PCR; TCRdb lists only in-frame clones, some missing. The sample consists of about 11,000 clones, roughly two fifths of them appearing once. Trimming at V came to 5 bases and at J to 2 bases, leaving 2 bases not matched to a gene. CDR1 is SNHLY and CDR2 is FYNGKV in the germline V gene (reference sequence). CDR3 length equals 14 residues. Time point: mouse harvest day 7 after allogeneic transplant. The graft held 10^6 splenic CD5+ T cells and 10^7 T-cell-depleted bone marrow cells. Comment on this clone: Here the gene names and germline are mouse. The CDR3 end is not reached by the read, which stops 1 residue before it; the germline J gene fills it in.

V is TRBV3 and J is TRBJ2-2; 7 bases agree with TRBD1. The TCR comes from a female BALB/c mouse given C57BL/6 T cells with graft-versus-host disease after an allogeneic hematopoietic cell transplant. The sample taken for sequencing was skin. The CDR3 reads CASSIRGNTGQLYF. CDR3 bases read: TGTGCCAGCAGCATCAGGGGGAACACCGGGCAGCTCTAC.